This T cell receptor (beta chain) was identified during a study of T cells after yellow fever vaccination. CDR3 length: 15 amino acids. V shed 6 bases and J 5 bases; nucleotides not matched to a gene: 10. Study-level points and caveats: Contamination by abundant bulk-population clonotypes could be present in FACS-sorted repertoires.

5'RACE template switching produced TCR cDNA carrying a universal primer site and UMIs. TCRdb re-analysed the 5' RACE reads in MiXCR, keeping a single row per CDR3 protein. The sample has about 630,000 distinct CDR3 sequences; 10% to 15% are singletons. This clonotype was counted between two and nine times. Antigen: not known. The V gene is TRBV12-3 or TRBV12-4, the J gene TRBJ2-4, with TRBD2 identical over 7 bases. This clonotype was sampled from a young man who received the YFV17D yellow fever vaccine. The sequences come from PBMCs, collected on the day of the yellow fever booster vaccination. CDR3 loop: CASRSNAGVENIQYF. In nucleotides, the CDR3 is TGTGCCAGCAGATCAAACGCGGGGGTGGAAAACATTCAGTACTTC.